This is a list of T cell receptor beta chains from one sample in a study of blood T cells in healthy people across ages. One entry per CDR3 protein results from TCRdb running MiXCR on the 5' RACE reads. The table has hundreds of thousands of distinct CDR3 sequences, about 56% seen once. The sample consisted of blood. The receptors originated from a man between 40 and 49 years old in good health. The CDR3 runs from the conserved cysteine through the conserved F or W. Each record gives: J gene, D gene, V gene, clone size, CDR3 protein, CDR3 DNA. D genes are given only for firm matches. Some rows have no size entry. The others give once, few or many, or a class for an expanded clone.

j_gene: TRBJ2-3
d_gene: -
v_gene: TRBV6-5
abundance: few
CDR3aa: CASSPGTPSTDTQYF
CDR3nt: TGTGCCAGCAGTCCCGGGACCCCAAGCACAGATACGCAGTATTTT

j_gene: TRBJ1-2
d_gene: TRBD1
v_gene: TRBV7-9
abundance: -
CDR3aa: CASSSVGQISSSKSGYTF
CDR3nt: TGTGCCAGCAGCTCAGTGGGACAGATATCTTCCTCTAAGTCTGGCTACACCTTC

j_gene: TRBJ2-3
d_gene: -
v_gene: TRBV20-1
abundance: -
CDR3aa: CSAGRGSRTDTQYF
CDR3nt: TGCAGTGCTGGCCGGGGCTCCAGAACAGATACGCAGTATTTT

j_gene: TRBJ2-7
d_gene: TRBD2
v_gene: TRBV7-3
abundance: -
CDR3aa: CASSPGTSGYIEQYF
CDR3nt: TGTGCCAGCAGTCCCGGGACTAGCGGGTATATAGAGCAGTACTTC

j_gene: TRBJ2-1
d_gene: TRBD2
v_gene: TRBV6-4
abundance: -
CDR3aa: CASSVAGESYNEQFF
CDR3nt: TGTGCCAGCAGCGTAGCGGGAGAGTCCTACAATGAGCAGTTCTTC

j_gene: TRBJ2-1
d_gene: TRBD2
v_gene: TRBV20-1
abundance: -
CDR3aa: CSARDLASGRFNEQFF
CDR3nt: TGCAGTGCTAGAGATCTCGCTAGCGGGAGGTTCAATGAGCAGTTCTTC

j_gene: TRBJ2-5
d_gene: TRBD2
v_gene: TRBV4-2
abundance: -
CDR3aa: CASSQARGGEQYF
CDR3nt: TGTGCCAGCAGCCAAGCCCGGGGAGGGGAGCAGTACTTC

j_gene: TRBJ2-1
d_gene: TRBD2
v_gene: TRBV6-5
abundance: few
CDR3aa: CASTTLSGSSYNEQFF
CDR3nt: TGTGCCAGCACTACGCTGAGCGGGAGCTCCTACAATGAGCAGTTCTTC

j_gene: TRBJ1-2
d_gene: -
v_gene: TRBV29-1
abundance: few
CDR3aa: CSGRELDGYTF
CDR3nt: TGCAGCGGTAGGGAATTAGACGGCTACACCTTC

j_gene: TRBJ2-5
d_gene: -
v_gene: TRBV29-1
abundance: once
CDR3aa: CSVNRGNQETQYF
CDR3nt: TGCAGCGTCAATAGGGGGAACCAAGAGACCCAGTACTTC

j_gene: TRBJ2-7
d_gene: -
v_gene: TRBV21-1
abundance: -
CDR3aa: CASSRESGEQYF
CDR3nt: TGTGCCAGCTCACGGGAGAGTGGGGAGCAGTACTTC

j_gene: TRBJ2-7
d_gene: TRBD2
v_gene: TRBV7-9
abundance: -
CDR3aa: CASSTGTSPFEQYF
CDR3nt: TGTGCCAGCAGCACCGGGACTAGCCCCTTCGAGCAGTACTTC

j_gene: TRBJ2-7
d_gene: -
v_gene: TRBV5-6
abundance: -
CDR3aa: CASSLAPGETYYEQYF
CDR3nt: TGTGCCAGCAGCTTGGCCCCGGGGGAAACTTACTACGAGCAGTACTTC

j_gene: TRBJ2-5
d_gene: TRBD1
v_gene: TRBV29-1
abundance: few
CDR3aa: CSVEPDRGRKETQYF
CDR3nt: TGCAGCGTTGAACCAGACAGGGGGCGGAAAGAGACCCAGTACTTC

j_gene: TRBJ2-1
d_gene: -
v_gene: TRBV20-1
abundance: few
CDR3aa: CSAPADRTGHNEQFF
CDR3nt: TGCAGTGCCCCAGCGGACCGAACGGGGCACAATGAGCAGTTCTTC

j_gene: TRBJ2-1
d_gene: -
v_gene: TRBV5-1
abundance: -
CDR3aa: CASSGGTDFSYNEQFF
CDR3nt: TGCGCCAGCAGCGGGGGGACTGATTTCTCCTACAATGAGCAGTTCTTC

j_gene: TRBJ2-7
d_gene: -
v_gene: TRBV5-1
abundance: few
CDR3aa: CASSTRDSYSSYEQYF
CDR3nt: TGCGCCAGCAGCACCAGAGACAGCTATAGCTCCTACGAGCAGTACTTC

j_gene: TRBJ2-3
d_gene: -
v_gene: TRBV29-1
abundance: -
CDR3aa: CTSSADSTDTQYF
CDR3nt: TGCACCTCCAGCGCGGATAGCACAGATACGCAGTATTTT

j_gene: TRBJ1-1
d_gene: TRBD1
v_gene: TRBV5-5
abundance: -
CDR3aa: CASRGIPGTGGNTEAFF
CDR3nt: TGTGCCAGCAGGGGGATTCCCGGGACAGGGGGAAACACTGAAGCTTTCTTT

j_gene: TRBJ2-7
d_gene: -
v_gene: TRBV7-2
abundance: -
CDR3aa: CASSLAPGKGYEQYF
CDR3nt: TGTGCCAGCAGCTTAGCGCCAGGGAAAGGCTACGAGCAGTACTTC

j_gene: TRBJ2-5
d_gene: -
v_gene: TRBV9
abundance: -
CDR3aa: CASSGGDRKETQYF
CDR3nt: TGTGCCAGCAGCGGCGGGGACAGAAAAGAGACCCAGTACTTC

j_gene: TRBJ2-5
d_gene: -
v_gene: TRBV15
abundance: -
CDR3aa: CATSRAKIRETQYF
CDR3nt: TGTGCCACCAGCAGAGCAAAGATTAGGGAGACCCAGTACTTC

j_gene: TRBJ2-7
d_gene: -
v_gene: TRBV29-1
abundance: -
CDR3aa: CSVTAFGSPSSYNEQYF
CDR3nt: TGCAGCGTTACCGCCTTCGGGTCTCCAAGCTCCTACAATGAGCAGTACTTC

j_gene: TRBJ1-1
d_gene: -
v_gene: TRBV20-1
abundance: -
CDR3aa: CSAPQAGQGVLMNTEAFF
CDR3nt: TGCAGTGCTCCCCAGGCGGGGCAGGGCGTTCTAATGAACACTGAAGCTTTCTTT

j_gene: TRBJ2-7
d_gene: TRBD2
v_gene: TRBV28
abundance: few
CDR3aa: CASSLFTSGRNEQYF
CDR3nt: TGTGCCAGCAGTTTATTCACTAGCGGGAGGAACGAGCAGTACTTC

j_gene: TRBJ2-5
d_gene: -
v_gene: TRBV7-2
abundance: -
CDR3aa: CASSLASRRETRYF
CDR3nt: TGTGCCAGCAGCTTAGCGTCTAGGAGGGAGACCCGGTACTTC

j_gene: TRBJ1-2
d_gene: -
v_gene: TRBV7-9
abundance: few
CDR3aa: CASSYSLSQGGAGYTF
CDR3nt: TGTGCCAGCAGCTACAGCCTTTCCCAGGGTGGGGCTGGCTACACCTTC

j_gene: TRBJ1-2
d_gene: -
v_gene: TRBV6-2/TRBV6-3
abundance: -
CDR3aa: CASRTLRGAWNYGYTF
CDR3nt: TGTGCCAGCCGAACCTTGCGCGGGGCTTGGAACTATGGCTACACCTTC

j_gene: TRBJ1-2
d_gene: -
v_gene: TRBV5-5
abundance: few
CDR3aa: CASSPVRGADYTF
CDR3nt: TGTGCCAGCAGCCCCGTCCGGGGGGCTGACTACACCTTC

j_gene: TRBJ2-2
d_gene: -
v_gene: TRBV6-1
abundance: -
CDR3aa: CAVLEGAGELFF
CDR3nt: TGTGCAGTATTGGAGGGTGCCGGGGAGCTGTTTTTT

j_gene: TRBJ2-3
d_gene: -
v_gene: TRBV29-1
abundance: -
CDR3aa: CSVDRGELTDTQYF
CDR3nt: TGCAGCGTTGATCGCGGGGAGCTCACAGATACGCAGTATTTT

j_gene: TRBJ2-5
d_gene: -
v_gene: TRBV29-1
abundance: few
CDR3aa: CSVPDGPTQETQYF
CDR3nt: TGCAGCGTTCCGGACGGCCCTACCCAAGAGACCCAGTACTTC

j_gene: TRBJ1-1
d_gene: TRBD1
v_gene: TRBV7-9
abundance: -
CDR3aa: CASSLGTGTAQAFF
CDR3nt: TGTGCCAGCAGCTTAGGGACAGGGACAGCGCAAGCTTTCTTT

j_gene: TRBJ2-3
d_gene: TRBD2
v_gene: TRBV20-1
abundance: few
CDR3aa: CSANTPGGDTQYF
CDR3nt: TGCAGTGCTAATACCCCGGGGGGAGATACGCAGTATTTT

j_gene: TRBJ1-2
d_gene: -
v_gene: TRBV3-1
abundance: few
CDR3aa: CASSQREYGYTF
CDR3nt: TGTGCCAGCAGCCAACGGGAATATGGCTACACCTTC

j_gene: TRBJ2-3
d_gene: -
v_gene: TRBV5-6
abundance: -
CDR3aa: CASSDAQGARTDTQYF
CDR3nt: TGTGCCAGCAGCGATGCTCAAGGGGCACGTACAGATACGCAGTATTTT

j_gene: TRBJ2-7
d_gene: TRBD2
v_gene: TRBV20-1
abundance: few
CDR3aa: CSAPGGWGCEQYF
CDR3nt: TGCAGTGCTCCCGGGGGGTGGGGCTGCGAGCAGTACTTC

j_gene: TRBJ1-2
d_gene: -
v_gene: TRBV9
abundance: -
CDR3aa: CASGMKTGSSYGYTF
CDR3nt: TGTGCCAGCGGAATGAAGACAGGTAGTTCCTATGGCTACACCTTC

j_gene: TRBJ2-7
d_gene: -
v_gene: TRBV4-3
abundance: few
CDR3aa: CASSQETGRLTYEQYF
CDR3nt: TGCGCCAGCAGCCAAGAAACTGGGAGGCTAACCTACGAGCAGTACTTC

j_gene: TRBJ1-4
d_gene: -
v_gene: TRBV20-1
abundance: few
CDR3aa: CSSRGVGEKLFF
CDR3nt: TGCAGTTCTAGAGGGGTTGGCGAAAAACTGTTTTTT